A selection of T cell receptor beta chains follows, all from one sample in a study of regulatory T cells in long-lasting Graves disease. TCRdb redid the calling of the multiplex PCR reads with MiXCR, one entry per CDR3 protein. Of roughly 530,000 distinct CDR3 sequences listed, about 15% are singletons. Separately, the same data were catalogued under a study of T cells in Graves' hyperthyroidism and ophthalmopathy.

The starting material was peripheral blood mononuclear cells (PBMCs), obtained at new diagnosis, from a patient treated with antithyroid drugs. The receptor set was obtained from a woman aged 35-65 years with Graves disease. The CDR3 runs from the conserved cysteine through the conserved F or W.

v_call,cdr3_aa
TRBV19,CASSVQGWNTEAFF
TRBV7-9,CASSLADGGYTF
TRBV5-5,CASSLWQGAYNEQFF
TRBV20-1,CSASGGTGGADTQYF
TRBV10-3,CAIRPGTPDGYTF
TRBV5-1,CASSSAAGSYEQYF
TRBV5-1,CASSTGQGAYGYTF
TRBV2,CASASLTAQFF
TRBV6-2/TRBV6-3,CASSSPSGRETQYF
TRBV4-1,CASSQYQGDQKIEAFF
TRBV10-2,CASRGTGTTEAFF
TRBV6-1,CASSRTDSSGGESQYF
TRBV5-1,CASSASPAGASYEQYF
TRBV3-1,CASSQVTSGQPQHF